The 8 T cell receptor beta chains below come from one sample, sequenced in a study of cytomegalovirus exposure and HLA in healthy donors. The primer mix had 60 Vbeta and 13 Jbeta primers. Sequencing was performed with immunoSEQ multiplex PCR; in TCRdb, only in-frame clones are kept and a portion is missing. The data contain 150,000 to 200,000 clones, around three quarters of them singletons. Sequencing was done on a sample of PBMCs. The receptors were gathered from a woman in her 30s in good health and CMV-seronegative.

The rearrangement joins TRBV6-4 to TRBJ2-3, with TRBD1 matching over 12 bases. The CDR3 is made up of 15 amino acids. V lost 4 bases to trimming and J lost 4 bases; unmatched junction nucleotides: 3. Germline assignment: CDR1 MRHNA and CDR2 SNTAGT. The CDR3 here is CASSAGTGGADTQYF. The CDR3 DNA sequence: TGTGCCAGCAGTGCCGGGACAGGGGGCGCAGATACGCAGTATTTT.

The rearrangement joins TRBV5-1 to TRBJ1-2, with 9 bases fitting TRBD1. Germline CDR1 and CDR2: SGHRS and YFSETQ. Trimming cost V 0 bases and J 3 bases; bases outside gene matches: 12. The CDR3 covers 18 residues. CDR3 DNA sequence: TGCGCCAGCAGCTTGGACTCCCTTGGGACAGGGAAGGACTATGGCTACACCTTC. This sequence encodes CASSLDSLGTGKDYGYTF.

The genes are TRBV29-1 and TRBJ1-2; TRBD1 is a possible D gene (6 bases). There are 16 residues in the CDR3. V was clipped by 4 bases and J by 6 bases, with 24 bases between them. The germline V gene encodes CDR1 SQVTM and CDR2 ANQGSEA. The chain's CDR3 is CSVVGQGRGGGDGYTF. CDR3 nucleotide sequence: TGCAGCGTTGTGGGGCAGGGGAGGGGAGGAGGCGATGGCTACACCTTC.

The V call is TRBV28, the J call TRBJ1-1; 8 bases line up with TRBD1. The V and J ends lost 6 bases and 2 bases, in that order; junction bases with no gene match: 2. Germline V gene data show CDR1 as MDHEN and CDR2 as SYDVKM. This CDR3 comprises 13 residues. DNA for the CDR3: TGTGCCAGCAGCACAGGGGGTAACACTGAAGCTTTCTTT. Translating it yields CASSTGGNTEAFF.

About this clone: The same CDR3 also results from other DNA sequences found in this sample. The chain uses TRBV6-1 and TRBJ2-5; D is possibly TRBD1 (7 bases). V shed 0 bases and J shed 2 bases, with 10 bases lying between them. The CDR3 sequence is 15 residues long. Germline V gene sequence: CDR1 MNHNS, CDR2 SASEGT. This CDR3 is CASSEAGGQQETQYF. CDR3 DNA: TGTGCCAGCAGTGAAGCGGGGGGACAGCAAGAGACCCAGTACTTC.

This clone was detected only a few times. The rearrangement joins TRBV5-5 to TRBJ1-1; 11 bases align to TRBD1. The CDR3 has 15 residues. Germline assignment: CDR1 SGHKS and CDR2 YYEKEE (reference sequence). With 5 bases clipped from V and 4 bases from J, the junction kept 7 bases outside the gene matches. CDR3 nucleotide sequence: TGTGCCAGCAGTTTTGGACAGGGGGCGATCACTGAAGCTTTCTTT. This sequence encodes CASSFGQGAITEAFF.

The chain recombines TRBV7-6 with TRBJ1-1; a weak D match, TRBD1 (6 bases). The CDR3 is 16 amino acids. Germline-derived CDR1 and CDR2 are SGHVS and FNYEAQ. The V gene lost 0 bases and the J gene lost 11 bases, with 22 bases spanning the gap. For the CDR3, the DNA is TGTGCCAGCAGCTTAGCTCCATTGGGTCAGGGGCTCTCCGCTTTCTTT. Residues: CASSLAPLGQGLSAFF.

This chain uses TRBV6-1 with TRBJ2-5; 10 nucleotides align to TRBD2. CDR3 length: 15 amino acids. The germline gives CDR1 MNHNS, CDR2 SASEGT. V gave up 2 bases and J gave up 5 bases; unmatched junction bases: 5. In DNA form, the CDR3 reads TGTGCCAGCAGTGAACAAGCGGGGGGGTGGGAGACCCAGTACTTC. Translation gives CASSEQAGGWETQYF.